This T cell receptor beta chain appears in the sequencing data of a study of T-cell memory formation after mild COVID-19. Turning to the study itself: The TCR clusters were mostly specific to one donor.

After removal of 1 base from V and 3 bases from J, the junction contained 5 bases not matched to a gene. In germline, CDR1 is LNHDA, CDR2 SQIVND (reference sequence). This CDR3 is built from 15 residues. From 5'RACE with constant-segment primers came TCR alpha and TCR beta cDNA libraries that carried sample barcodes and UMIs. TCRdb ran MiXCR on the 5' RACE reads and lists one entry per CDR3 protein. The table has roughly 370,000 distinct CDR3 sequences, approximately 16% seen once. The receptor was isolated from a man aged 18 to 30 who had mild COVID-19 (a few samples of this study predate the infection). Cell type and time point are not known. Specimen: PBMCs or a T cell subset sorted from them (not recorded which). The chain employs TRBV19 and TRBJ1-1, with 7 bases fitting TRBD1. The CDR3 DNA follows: TGTGCCAGTAGTATAGCCCGAGACAGGGACACTGAAGCTTTCTTT. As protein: CASSIARDRDTEAFF.